This T cell receptor (beta chain) was recovered during a study of T-cell memory formation after mild COVID-19. A single record per CDR3 protein comes from TCRdb applying MiXCR to the 5' RACE reads. The repertoire holds about 270,000 distinct CDR3 sequences, with approximately 16% as singletons. The junction had 5 bases not matched to a gene; V was cut back by 8 bases and J by 5 bases. The V gene's germline CDR1 is SEHNR and CDR2 FQNEAQ (reference sequence). CDR3 length: 13 amino acids. This receptor was taken from a man between 18 and 35 years old who had mild COVID-19 (a few samples of this study predate the infection). Cell type and time point are not known. The V gene is TRBV7-9, the J gene TRBJ2-7; 11 bases map to TRBD1. Sequenced material: PBMCs or a T cell subset sorted from them (not recorded which). CDR3 protein: CASVPGQGDEQYV. Here the CDR3 DNA reads TGTGCCAGCGTCCCGGGACAGGGGGACGAGCAGTACGTC.